This T cell receptor beta chain was captured by sequencing in a study of identical twins. Whole-study findings and limits: Conclusions relied on cross-sectional statistical analysis, not following the same donors. Insertions were fewer in abundant cord blood beta clonotypes, whereas memory repertoires showed none of this pattern. Zero-insertion analyses were open to partial confounding by invariant MAIT and iNKT cells.

TCRdb reprocessed the 5' RACE reads via MiXCR and lists one record per CDR3 protein. Among around 960,000 distinct CDR3 sequences listed, more than 9% were seen once. Germline V lookup: CDR1 MDHEN, CDR2 SYDVKM. CDR3 length: 16 residues. The V gene end was trimmed by 2 bases and the J gene end by 1 base; junction bases not matched to a gene: 7. As to this clonotype: Its antigen is unidentified.

These sequences were also reported in another study, on yellow fever vaccine responses in identical twins. That source adds: The T cell response to vaccination in identical twins was reportedly partly convergent and partly personalized.

The chain links TRBV28 to TRBJ2-5, with TRBD1 matching 7 bases. Source material: PBMCs. The receptor was derived from a woman under 30 in good health. The CDR3 DNA reads TGTGCCAGCAGTTTACCGACAGGGACAGCCCAAGAGACCCAGTACTTC. Its translation: CASSLPTGTAQETQYF.